One sample yielded the 7 T cell receptor beta chains listed below, sequenced in a study of T cell responses to AZD1222 COVID-19 vaccine. TCRdb's table, derived via immunoSEQ multiplex PCR, lists solely in-frame clones and lacks some. The sample lists about 140,000 clones, 80% to 90% occurring once. Material: peripheral blood, obtained on day 0 of AZD1222 vaccination. These receptors were taken from an adult in good health.

This chain uses TRBV25-1 with TRBJ2-3; D possibly corresponds to TRBD1 (5 bases). This CDR3 contains 12 residues. The germline gives CDR1 MGHDK, CDR2 SYGVNS. Trimming stripped 8 bases from V and 6 bases from J, with 12 bases between. CDR3 residues: CASLAAGDTQYF. For the CDR3, the DNA is TGTGCCAGCCTGGCTGCAGGGGATACGCAGTATTTT.

CDR3 DNA: TGTGCCATCAGTTCTCAAGCGGGATCCCACGAGCAGTACTTC. Amino acid sequence: CAISSQAGSHEQYF. The rearrangement links TRBV10-3 to TRBJ2-7; TRBD2 agrees at 7 bases. Germline lookup yields CDR1 ENHRY and CDR2 SYGVKD. The CDR3 sequence is 14 residues long. Trimming cost V 5 bases and J 5 bases; bases outside gene matches: 9.

The chain combines TRBV6-2 or TRBV6-3 with TRBJ2-7, with 7 bases fitting TRBD1. From germline, CDR1 is MNHEY and CDR2 SVGEGT. The length of the CDR3 is 13 residues. The V and J ends lost 7 bases and 2 bases, in that order; junction bases with no gene match: 5. The CDR3 DNA follows: TGTGCCAGCAACCCCGGGACAGCCTACGAGCAGTACTTC. Translating it yields CASNPGTAYEQYF.

The V call is TRBV11-2, the J call TRBJ2-1; D not resolved. There are 13 residues in the CDR3. Trimming took 5 bases from V and 0 from J, leaving 5 bases between them. Germline CDR1 and CDR2: SGHAT and FQNNGV. This CDR3 reads CASSQNSYNEQFF. In nucleotides, the CDR3 is TGTGCCAGCAGCCAGAACTCCTACAATGAGCAGTTCTTC.

V is TRBV10-3 and J is TRBJ2-7; D call uncertain. Germline CDR1 and CDR2: ENHRY and SYGVKD. Trimming shortened V by 7 bases and J by 2 bases, and 9 bases separated the two germline ends. The CDR3 is 12 residues long. The DNA of the CDR3 is TGTGCCATCACTACAGAGACCTACGAGCAGTACTTC. This gives the protein CAITTETYEQYF.

The chain employs TRBV30 and TRBJ1-5; D perhaps matches TRBD1 (6 bases). Trimming removed 0 bases from V and 6 bases from J, with 12 bases in between. Per the germline V gene, CDR1 is GTSNPN and CDR2 is SVGIG (reference sequence). The CDR3 runs 14 residues. CDR3 sequence (DNA): TGTGCCTGGAGTGTACTCGGGGGCGGTCAGCCCCAGCATTTT. The encoded protein is CAWSVLGGGQPQHF.

The V call is TRBV7-8, the J call TRBJ1-5, with D tentatively TRBD1 (5 bases). Trimming took 5 bases from V and 0 from J, leaving 14 bases between them. Per germline, CDR1 SGHVS and CDR2 FQNEAQ. This CDR3 has 16 residues. In DNA, the CDR3 is TGTGCCAGCAGCGGTACTTACGGGGGTAGCAATCAGCCCCAGCATTTT. Amino acid sequence: CASSGTYGGSNQPQHF.